This entry is about one T cell receptor beta chain. Its specificity is not known. The data are from a study of Tregs in tolerant kidney transplant recipients. Study conclusions and caveats: For some patients, primers changed over time, blocking nucleotide-level comparison. This study did not directly address biological reproducibility. Antigen-driven expansion was suggested because donor-specific Tregs expanded more than all Tregs in tolerant patients.

The nonmyeloablative bone marrow transplants came from related graft donors, with transient mixed chimerism. Unstimulated regulatory T cells (CD4+CD25+CD127-), CD4+CD25- non-regulatory cells, CD4 and CD8 cells were FACS-sorted from thawed PBMCs. Sequencing used immunoSEQ multiplex PCR; TCRdb keeps in-frame clones, though not all of them. The sample includes 45,000 to 55,000 clones, approximately 91% of them seen just once. The V end lost 2 bases, the J end lost 3 bases, and 14 bases lay between the germline ends. Germline-derived CDR1 and CDR2 are KGHSH and LQKENI. This CDR3 comprises 16 residues. The sample consisted of CD8+ T cells from blood (PBMCs), taken 24 months after the transplant. The genes are TRBV18 and TRBJ2-1, with D perhaps matching TRBD2 (5 bases). The sequence came from a human patient who received a combined kidney and bone marrow transplant. Some T cells may trace back to the graft donor. CDR3 in DNA: TGTGCCAGCTCACCAACCGTGAGGGATCTCTACAATGAGCAGTTCTTC. Translated: CASSPTVRDLYNEQFF.